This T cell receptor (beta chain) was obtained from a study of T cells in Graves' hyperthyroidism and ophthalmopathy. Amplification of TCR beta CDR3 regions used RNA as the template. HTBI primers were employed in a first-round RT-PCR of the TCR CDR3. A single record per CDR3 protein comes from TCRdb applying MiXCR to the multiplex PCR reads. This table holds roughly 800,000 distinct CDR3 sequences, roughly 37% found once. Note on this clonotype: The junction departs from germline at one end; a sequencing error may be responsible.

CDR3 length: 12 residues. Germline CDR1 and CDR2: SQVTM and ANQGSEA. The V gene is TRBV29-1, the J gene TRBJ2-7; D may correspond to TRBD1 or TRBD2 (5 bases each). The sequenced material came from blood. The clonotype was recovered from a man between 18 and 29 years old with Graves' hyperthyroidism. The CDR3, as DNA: TGCAGCGCCGGGACCTCTTCCTGCGAGCAGTACTTC. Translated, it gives CSAGTSSCEQYF.